The entry below gives a single T cell receptor (beta chain) sequence along with its context. Its binding antigen is unknown. This entry comes from a study of T cell clusters in autoimmune cytopenias (dated by TCRdb to about 2019). About the investigation overall: A median TRB sequencing depth of around 53,000 reads per sample was reached, and a median of around 2,500 distinct TRB clonotypes per sample was obtained. TRB and IGH repertoires from peripheral blood were sequenced in autoimmune cytopenia patients at active disease and during treatment follow-up, with healthy, CLL and autoimmune hepatitis controls included alongside. The goal of the study was to find out whether patients with autoimmune cytopenia have a disease-specific immune repertoire signature that could be used as a blood-based biomarker.

Per sample, around 250 ng of peripheral blood genomic DNA, 30,000 to 40,000 genome equivalents, was used for TRB amplification. Multiplex PCR with a touch-down protocol amplified TRB rearrangements, with the TRB-A and TRB-B primer pools combined in a single tube. Two consecutive PCR reactions with Phusion HS II polymerase added Illumina adapters and sample indices to the amplicons. Amplicons were gel-purified with the NucleoSpin Gel and PCR Clean-up kit, then quantified by Qubit and quality-checked on an Agilent 2100 Bioanalyzer. Libraries were sequenced on an Illumina MiSeq using 600-cycle, single-indexed, paired-end runs. Regarding the original processing steps: Alignment and assembly of TRB reads were performed with MiXCR version 2.1.12 and the default MiXCR reference library. A clone was defined by each unique CDR3 nucleotide sequence, and analysis was restricted to productive sequences with at least two reads. Repertoire diversity was assessed with alpha-parameterized diversity profiles (alpha 0 to 5), including the Shannon (alpha 1) and Simpson (alpha 2) indices, which were computed with an R script. Combinatorial TRB VJ usage was computed with the tcR package and compared between cohorts by principal component analysis with ade4. GLIPH clustering of TCRbeta CDR3s was carried out on cohort pairs matched by age and read depth, and cluster frequencies were compared by Wilcoxon test. Each CDR3 protein sequence appears as one entry after TCRdb reprocessed the reads, and no DNA is included. The authors' filters were not applied to this entry. The sample table on file contains around 8,000 distinct CDR3 sequences. In total, the top ten clones hold roughly 28% of the sample.

The research as a whole found: The TRB repertoire shifts, including less even repertoires in secondary cytopenia and CLL, mostly reflected lymphoma bias and not autoimmunity. GLIPH results suggested that primary autoimmune cytopenia patients were missing physiological T cell clusters, with 51 clusters found only in healthy donors compared with 17 found only in patients. The T cell clusters were defined in silico only, and their functional role remained to be validated experimentally. Compared with active autoimmune hepatitis patients, healthy donors had almost three times as many exclusive TRB clusters, a finding consistent with an autoimmunity-wide signature. The cluster-lack signature was not observed for secondary cytopenia versus CLL, as the signature was apparently masked by the dominant lymphoma-associated repertoire.

Counted from cysteine to phenylalanine, this CDR3 has 12 amino acids. There is no recorded DNA. Per the germline V gene, MNHNS is the CDR1 and SASEGT is the CDR2. Material: peripheral blood. The rearranged chain carries TRBV6-1 and TRBJ1-1. This receptor was taken from a human donor with an autoimmune cytopenia or autoimmune hepatitis (not recorded which). The CDR3 sequence is CASSGPNTEAFF.